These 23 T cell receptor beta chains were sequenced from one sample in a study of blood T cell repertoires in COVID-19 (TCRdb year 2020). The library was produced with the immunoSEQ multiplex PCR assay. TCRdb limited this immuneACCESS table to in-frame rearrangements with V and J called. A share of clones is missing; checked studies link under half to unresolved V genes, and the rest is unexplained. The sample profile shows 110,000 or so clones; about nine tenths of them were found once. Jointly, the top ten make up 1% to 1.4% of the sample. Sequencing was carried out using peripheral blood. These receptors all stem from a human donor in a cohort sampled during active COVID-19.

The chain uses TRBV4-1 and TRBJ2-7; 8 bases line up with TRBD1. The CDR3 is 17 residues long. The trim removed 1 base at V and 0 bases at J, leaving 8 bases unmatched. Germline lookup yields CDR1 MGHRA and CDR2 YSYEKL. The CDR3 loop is CASSQASGTGISYEQYF. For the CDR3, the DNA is TGCGCCAGCAGCCAAGCTTCCGGGACAGGCATCTCCTACGAGCAGTACTTC.

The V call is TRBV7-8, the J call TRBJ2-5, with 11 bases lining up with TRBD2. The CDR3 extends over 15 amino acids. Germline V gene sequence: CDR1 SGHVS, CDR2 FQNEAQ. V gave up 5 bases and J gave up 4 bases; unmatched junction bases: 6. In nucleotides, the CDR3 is TGTGCCAGCAGCACTAGCGGGGGCGGGGGAGAGACCCAGTACTTC. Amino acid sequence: CASSTSGGGGETQYF.

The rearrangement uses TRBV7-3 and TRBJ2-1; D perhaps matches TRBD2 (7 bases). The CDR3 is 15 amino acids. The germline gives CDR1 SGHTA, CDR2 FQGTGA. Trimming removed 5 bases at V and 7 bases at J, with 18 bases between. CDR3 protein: CASSLQGLMGNEQFF. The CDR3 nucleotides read TGTGCCAGCAGCCTACAGGGACTAATGGGGAATGAGCAGTTCTTC.

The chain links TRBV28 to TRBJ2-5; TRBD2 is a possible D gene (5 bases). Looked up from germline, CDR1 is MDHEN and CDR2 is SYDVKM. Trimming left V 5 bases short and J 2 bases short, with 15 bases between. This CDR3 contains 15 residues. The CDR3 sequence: CASSRLFALQETQYF. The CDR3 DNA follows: TGTGCCAGCAGTCGACTATTTGCCCTACAAGAGACCCAGTACTTC.

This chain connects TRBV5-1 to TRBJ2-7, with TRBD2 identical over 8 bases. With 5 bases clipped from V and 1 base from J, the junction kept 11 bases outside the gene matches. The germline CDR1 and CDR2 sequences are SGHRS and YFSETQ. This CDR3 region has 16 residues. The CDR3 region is CASSSSSGSWSYEQYF. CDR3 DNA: TGCGCCAGCAGTTCCTCCAGCGGGAGTTGGTCCTACGAGCAGTACTTC. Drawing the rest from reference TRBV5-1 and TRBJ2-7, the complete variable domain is KAGVTQTPRYLIKTRGQQVTLSCSPISGHRSVSWYQQTPGQGLQFLFEYFSETQRNKGNFPGRFSGRQFSNSRSEMNVSTLELGDSALYLCASSSSSGSWSYEQYFGPGTRLTVT.

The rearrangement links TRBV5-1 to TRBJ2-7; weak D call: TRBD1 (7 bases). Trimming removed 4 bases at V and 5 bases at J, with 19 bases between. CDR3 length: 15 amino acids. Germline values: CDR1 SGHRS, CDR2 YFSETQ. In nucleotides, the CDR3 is TGCGCCAGCAGCGGAGGGGGCGCGGAGGGCCACGAGCAGTACTTC. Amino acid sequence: CASSGGGAEGHEQYF.

The CDR3 coding sequence is TGTGCCAGCAGTACCAACCAGGGCTACGAGCAGTACTTC. It yields the protein CASSTNQGYEQYF. The V gene is TRBV6-6, the J gene TRBJ2-7; TRBD1 might be the D (5 bases). V was clipped by 5 bases and J by 3 bases, with 11 bases between them. This CDR3 comprises 13 residues. CDR1 MNHNY and CDR2 SVGAGI come from the germline V gene (reference sequence).

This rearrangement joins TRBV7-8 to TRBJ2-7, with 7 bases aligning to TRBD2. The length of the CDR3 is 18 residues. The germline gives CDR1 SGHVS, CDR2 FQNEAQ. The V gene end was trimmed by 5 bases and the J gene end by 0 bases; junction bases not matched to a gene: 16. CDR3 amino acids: CASSRTIHSSGVSYEQYF. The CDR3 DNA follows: TGTGCCAGCAGCCGAACTATCCATTCTAGCGGCGTCTCCTACGAGCAGTACTTC. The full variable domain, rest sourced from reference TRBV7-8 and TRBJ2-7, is GAGVSQSPRYKVAKRGQDVALRCDPISGHVSLFWYQQALGQGPEFLTYFQNEAQLDKSGLPSDRFFAERPEGSVSTLKIQRTQQEDSAVYLCASSRTIHSSGVSYEQYFGPGTRLTVT.

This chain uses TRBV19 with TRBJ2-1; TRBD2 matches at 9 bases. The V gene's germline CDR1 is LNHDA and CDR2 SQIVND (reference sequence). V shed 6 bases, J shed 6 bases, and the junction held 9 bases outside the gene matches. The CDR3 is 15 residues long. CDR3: CASRLPGLASNEQFF. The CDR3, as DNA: TGTGCCAGTAGACTACCGGGACTAGCCTCCAATGAGCAGTTCTTC.

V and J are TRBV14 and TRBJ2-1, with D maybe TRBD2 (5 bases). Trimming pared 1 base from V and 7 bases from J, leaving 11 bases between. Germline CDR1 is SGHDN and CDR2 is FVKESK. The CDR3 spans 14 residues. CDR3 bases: TGTGCCAGCAGCCAAGTCCGGACTGGGAATGAGCAGTTCTTC. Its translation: CASSQVRTGNEQFF. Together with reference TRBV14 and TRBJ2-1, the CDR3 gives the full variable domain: EAGVTQFPSHSVIEKGQTVTLRCDPISGHDNLYWYRRVMGKEIKFLLHFVKESKQDESGMPNNRFLAERTGGTYSTLKVQPAELEDSGVYFCASSQVRTGNEQFFGPGTRLTVL.

CDR3 loop: CASSNTGGPNTGELFF. The CDR3 coding sequence is TGTGCCAGCAGTAACACAGGGGGCCCGAACACCGGGGAGCTGTTTTTT. The chain is built from TRBV6-2 or TRBV6-3 and TRBJ2-2; 9 nucleotides align to TRBD1. The junction had 4 bases not matched to a gene; V was cut back by 5 bases and J by 0 bases. Germline-derived CDR1 and CDR2 are MNHEY and SVGEGT. This CDR3 is 16 amino acids long.

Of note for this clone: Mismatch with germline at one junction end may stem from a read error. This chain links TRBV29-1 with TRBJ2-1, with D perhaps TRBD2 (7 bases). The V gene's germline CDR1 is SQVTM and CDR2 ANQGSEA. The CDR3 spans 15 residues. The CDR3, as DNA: TGCAGCGCAACGGAAAAGGGGGACTACTACGATGAGCAGTTCTTC. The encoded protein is CSATEKGDYYDEQFF.

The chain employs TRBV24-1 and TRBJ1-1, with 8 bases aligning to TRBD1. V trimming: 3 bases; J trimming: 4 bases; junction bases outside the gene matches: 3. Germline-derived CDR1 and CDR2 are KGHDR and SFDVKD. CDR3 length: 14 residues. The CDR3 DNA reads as TGTGCCACCAGTGATCCCAGGGGGCCCACTGAAGCTTTCTTT. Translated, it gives CATSDPRGPTEAFF.

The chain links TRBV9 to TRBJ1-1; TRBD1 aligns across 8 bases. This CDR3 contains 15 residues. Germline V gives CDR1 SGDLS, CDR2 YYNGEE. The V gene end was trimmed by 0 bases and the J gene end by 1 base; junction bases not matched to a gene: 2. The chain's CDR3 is CASSVVDRGNTEAFF. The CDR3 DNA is TGTGCCAGCAGCGTAGTAGACAGGGGGAACACTGAAGCTTTCTTT.

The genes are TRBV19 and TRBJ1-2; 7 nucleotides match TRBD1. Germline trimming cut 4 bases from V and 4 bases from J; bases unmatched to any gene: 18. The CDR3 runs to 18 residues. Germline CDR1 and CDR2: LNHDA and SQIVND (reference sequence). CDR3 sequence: CASSTPRPLRGAFYGYTF. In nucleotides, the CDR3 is TGTGCCAGTAGTACCCCTAGACCCCTCAGGGGGGCTTTCTATGGCTACACCTTC.

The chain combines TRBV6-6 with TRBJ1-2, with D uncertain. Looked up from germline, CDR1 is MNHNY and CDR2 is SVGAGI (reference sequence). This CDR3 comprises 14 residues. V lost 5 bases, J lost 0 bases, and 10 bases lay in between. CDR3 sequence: CASSPYMSNYGYTF. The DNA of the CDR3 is TGTGCCAGCAGTCCGTACATGTCTAACTATGGCTACACCTTC.

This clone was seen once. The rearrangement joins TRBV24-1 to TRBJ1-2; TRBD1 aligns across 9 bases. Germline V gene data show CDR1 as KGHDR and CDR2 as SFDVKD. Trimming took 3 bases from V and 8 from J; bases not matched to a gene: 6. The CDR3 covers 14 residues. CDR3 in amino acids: CATSDRDREEGYTF. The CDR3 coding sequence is TGTGCCACCAGTGATCGGGACAGGGAGGAAGGCTACACCTTC.

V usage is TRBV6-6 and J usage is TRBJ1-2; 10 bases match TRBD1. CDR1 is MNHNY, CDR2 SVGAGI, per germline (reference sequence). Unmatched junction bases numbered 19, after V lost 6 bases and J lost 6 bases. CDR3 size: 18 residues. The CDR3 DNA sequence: TGTGCCAGCAGACGAGAACCCGGGACAGGGGTTTATAGGCATGGCTACACCTTC. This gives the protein CASRREPGTGVYRHGYTF.

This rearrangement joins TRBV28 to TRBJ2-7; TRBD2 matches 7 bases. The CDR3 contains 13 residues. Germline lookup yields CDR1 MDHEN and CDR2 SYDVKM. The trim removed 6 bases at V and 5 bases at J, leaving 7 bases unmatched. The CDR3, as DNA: TGTGCCAGCAGGCCCTTTGGGGGGGACGAGCAGTACTTC. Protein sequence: CASRPFGGDEQYF.

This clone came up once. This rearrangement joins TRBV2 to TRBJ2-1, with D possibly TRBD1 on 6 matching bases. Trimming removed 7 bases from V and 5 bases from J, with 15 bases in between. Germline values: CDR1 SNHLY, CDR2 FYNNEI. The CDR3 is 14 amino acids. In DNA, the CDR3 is TGTGCCAGCAATCGGGACACAGTAAACAATGAGCAGTTCTTC. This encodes CASNRDTVNNEQFF. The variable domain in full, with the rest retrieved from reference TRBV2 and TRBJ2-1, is EPEVTQTPSHQVTQMGQEVILRCVPISNHLYFYWYRQILGQKVEFLVSFYNNEISEKSEIFDDQFSVERPDGSNFTLKIRSTKLEDSAMYFCASNRDTVNNEQFFGPGTRLTVL.

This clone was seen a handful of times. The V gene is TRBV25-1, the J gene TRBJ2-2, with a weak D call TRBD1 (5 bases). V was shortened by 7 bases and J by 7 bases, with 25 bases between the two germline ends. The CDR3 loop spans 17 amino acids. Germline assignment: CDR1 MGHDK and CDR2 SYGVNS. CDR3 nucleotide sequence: TGTGCCAGCATCCCCGGCAGGGTAAACGTGCGTGGCGGGGAGCTGTTTTTT. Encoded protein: CASIPGRVNVRGGELFF.

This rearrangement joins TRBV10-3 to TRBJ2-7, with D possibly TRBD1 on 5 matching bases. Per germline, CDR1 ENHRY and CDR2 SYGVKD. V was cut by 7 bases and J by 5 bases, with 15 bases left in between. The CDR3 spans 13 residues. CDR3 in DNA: TGTGCCATCACCTTCCCCTCGACAGACGAGCAGTACTTC. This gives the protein CAITFPSTDEQYF.

The CDR3 loop reads CASSPRPLGTDTQYF. In nucleotides, the CDR3 is TGTGCCAGCAGCCCGCGCCCCTTGGGCACAGATACGCAGTATTTT. This chain connects TRBV7-9 to TRBJ2-3; D remains unclear. The CDR3 covers 15 residues. Germline lookup yields CDR1 SEHNR and CDR2 FQNEAQ (reference sequence). V was pared by 5 bases and J by 1 base, with 13 bases between.